Shown below are 2 T cell receptor beta chains from a single sample sequenced in a study of shared clonotypes between healthy human individuals. The assay was immunoSEQ multiplex PCR, and TCRdb's table has in-frame clones only and misses some. This sample has roughly 2.5 million clones, with around 90% found just once. The specimen sequenced was naive CD4+ T cells sorted from blood. The subset is: CD45RA+ positively selected. All receptors come from a man aged 18 to 30 in good health.

V gene TRBV19 combines with J gene TRBJ2-6; D unresolved. Germline V gene data show CDR1 as LNHDA and CDR2 as SQIVND (reference sequence). The V gene lost 7 bases and the J gene lost 2 bases, with 15 bases spanning the gap. This CDR3 has 16 amino acids. In nucleotides, the CDR3 is TGTGCCAGTACCACGCGGTGGGGTGCTGGGGCCAACGTCCTGACTTTC. This translates into CASTTRWGAGANVLTF.

This chain uses TRBV10-1 with TRBJ2-7; 10 nucleotides line up with TRBD2. The CDR3 spans 15 residues. With 4 bases clipped from V and 4 bases from J, the junction kept 7 bases outside the gene matches. Germline CDR1 reads WNHNN; CDR2 reads SYGVQD (reference sequence). The chain's CDR3 is CASSVSASGSYEQYF. CDR3 DNA: TGCGCCAGCAGTGTCAGCGCTAGCGGGAGTTACGAGCAGTACTTC.